This T cell receptor beta chain was identified during a study of neoadjuvant anti-PD-1 for oral cavity cancer. On the study more broadly: Most patients had three to four biweekly doses of 3 mg/kg nivolumab before resection. Non-progressing patients received a fourth nivolumab dose near day 43, then surgery on days 50-56.

Regarding this clone: The antigen remains unidentified.

Broader study findings: After neoadjuvant nivolumab, PBMC T cell clonality was significantly higher in non-responders than responders.

Analysis of PBMCs was direct, with no culture step. Profiled with immunoSEQ multiplex PCR; TCRdb holds only in-frame clones, not every one. The top ten clones hold approximately 3.6% of a sample with about 79,000 clones, around four fifths of them seen once. This TCR was recovered from a person between 40 and 85 years old with oral cavity squamous cell carcinoma. This sample comprised PBMCs, obtained before nivolumab (anti-PD-1) treatment.

The CDR3 reads CAWRGTGNNEQFF. The CDR3 nucleotides read TGTGCCTGGAGGGGGACAGGGAACAATGAGCAGTTCTTC. This chain joins TRBV30 and TRBJ2-1, with 9 bases lining up with TRBD1. This CDR3 has 13 residues. Germline V CDR1 and CDR2: GTSNPN, SVGIG (reference sequence). V trimming: 3 bases; J trimming: 5 bases; junction bases outside the gene matches: 2.